This T cell receptor (beta chain) was identified in a study of T cells in Graves' hyperthyroidism and ophthalmopathy. TCR beta CDR3 sequences were amplified from RNA transcripts. An initial round of RT-PCR targeting the TCR CDR3 relied on the HTBI primer set. TCRdb reprocessed the multiplex PCR reads with MiXCR, giving one entry per CDR3 protein. The sample shows about 350,000 distinct CDR3 sequences, around 18% of them seen only once. This clonotype was observed at least ten times. Its antigen is not known. Whole-study results and caveats: The model identified upcoming ophthalmopathy a median around 6 months ahead of onset. Peripheral blood also featured most of the thyroid clonotypes expanded above 0.001.

Trimming shortened V by 6 bases and J by 3 bases, and 12 bases separated the two germline ends. Germline V gene data show CDR1 as SQVTM and CDR2 as ANQGSEA. This CDR3 contains 12 residues. The sample was blood. This sequence originates from a woman aged 40 to 55 with Graves' ophthalmopathy. The chain employs TRBV29-1 and TRBJ2-7; TRBD1 might be the D (6 bases). The CDR3 DNA sequence: TGCAGCGTCCGACAGGCCAACTACGAGCAGTACTTC. The encoded protein is CSVRQANYEQYF.